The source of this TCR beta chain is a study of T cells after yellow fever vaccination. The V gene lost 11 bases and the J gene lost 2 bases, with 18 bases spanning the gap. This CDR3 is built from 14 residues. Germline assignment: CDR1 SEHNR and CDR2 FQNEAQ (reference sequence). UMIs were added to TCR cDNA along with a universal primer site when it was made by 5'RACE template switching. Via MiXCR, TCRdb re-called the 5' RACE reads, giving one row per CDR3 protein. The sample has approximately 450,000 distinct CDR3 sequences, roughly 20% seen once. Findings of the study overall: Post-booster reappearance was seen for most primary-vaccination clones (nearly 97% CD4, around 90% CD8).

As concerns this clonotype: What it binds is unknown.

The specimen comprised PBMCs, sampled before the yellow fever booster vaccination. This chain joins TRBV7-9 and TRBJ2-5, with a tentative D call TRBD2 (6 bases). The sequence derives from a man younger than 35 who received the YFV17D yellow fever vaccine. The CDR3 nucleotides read TGTGCCTCCTACGAGGGCGGGGCTCAAGAGACCCAGTACTTC. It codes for CASYEGGAQETQYF.